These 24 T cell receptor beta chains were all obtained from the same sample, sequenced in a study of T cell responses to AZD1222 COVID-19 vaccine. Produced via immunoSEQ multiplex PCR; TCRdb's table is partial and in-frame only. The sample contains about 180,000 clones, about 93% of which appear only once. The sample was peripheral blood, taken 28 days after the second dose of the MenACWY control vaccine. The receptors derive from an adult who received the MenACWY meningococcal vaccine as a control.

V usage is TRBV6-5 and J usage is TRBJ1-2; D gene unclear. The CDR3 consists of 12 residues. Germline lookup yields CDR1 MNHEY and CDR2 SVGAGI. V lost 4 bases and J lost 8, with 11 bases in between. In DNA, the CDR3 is TGTGCCAGCAGTTCCTTCGTGGGGGGCTACACCTTC. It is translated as CASSSFVGGYTF.

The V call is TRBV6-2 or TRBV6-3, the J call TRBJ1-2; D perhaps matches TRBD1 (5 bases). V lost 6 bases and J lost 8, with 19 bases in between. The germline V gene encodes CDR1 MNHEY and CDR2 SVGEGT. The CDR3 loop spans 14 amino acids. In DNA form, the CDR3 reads TGTGCCAGCAGCCGAACCTCAACGGAGGGGGGCTACACCTTC. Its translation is CASSRTSTEGGYTF.

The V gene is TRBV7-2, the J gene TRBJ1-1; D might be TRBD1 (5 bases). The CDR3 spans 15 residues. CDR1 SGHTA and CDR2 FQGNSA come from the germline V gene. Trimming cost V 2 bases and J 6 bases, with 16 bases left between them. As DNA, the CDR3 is TGTGCCAGCAGCTTAAGTGACAGCCGGGGAGCTGAAGCTTTCTTT. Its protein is CASSLSDSRGAEAFF.

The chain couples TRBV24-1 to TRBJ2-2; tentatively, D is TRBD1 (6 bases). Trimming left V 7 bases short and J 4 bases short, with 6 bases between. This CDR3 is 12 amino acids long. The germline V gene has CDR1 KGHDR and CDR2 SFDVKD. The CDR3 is CATRDSTGELFF. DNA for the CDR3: TGTGCCACCAGGGACAGCACCGGGGAGCTGTTTTTT.

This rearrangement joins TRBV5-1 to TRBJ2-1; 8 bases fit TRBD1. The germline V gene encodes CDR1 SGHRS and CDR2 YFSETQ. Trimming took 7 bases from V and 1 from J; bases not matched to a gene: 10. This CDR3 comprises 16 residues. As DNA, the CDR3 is TGCGCCAGCCAAGCTTGGGGGACAGGTTCCTACAATGAGCAGTTCTTC. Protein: CASQAWGTGSYNEQFF.

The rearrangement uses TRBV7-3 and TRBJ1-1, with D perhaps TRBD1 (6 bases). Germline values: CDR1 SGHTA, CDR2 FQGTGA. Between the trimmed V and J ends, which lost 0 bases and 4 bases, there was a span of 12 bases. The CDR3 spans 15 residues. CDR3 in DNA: TGTGCCAGCAGCTTAACTGGGGGCGTGAGCACTGAAGCTTTCTTT. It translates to CASSLTGGVSTEAFF.

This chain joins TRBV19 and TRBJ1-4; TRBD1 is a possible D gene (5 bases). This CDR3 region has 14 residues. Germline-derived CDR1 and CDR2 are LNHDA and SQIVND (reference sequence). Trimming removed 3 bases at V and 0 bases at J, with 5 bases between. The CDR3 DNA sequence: TGTGCCAGTAGTATGACAGCAACTAATGAAAAACTGTTTTTT. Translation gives CASSMTATNEKLFF.

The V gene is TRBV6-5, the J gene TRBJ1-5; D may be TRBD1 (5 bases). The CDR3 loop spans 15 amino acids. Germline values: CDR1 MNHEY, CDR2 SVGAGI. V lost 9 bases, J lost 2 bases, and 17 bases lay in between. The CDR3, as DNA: TGTGCCAGTACTGTGCAGGGAGCTGGCAATCAGCCCCAGCATTTT. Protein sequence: CASTVQGAGNQPQHF.

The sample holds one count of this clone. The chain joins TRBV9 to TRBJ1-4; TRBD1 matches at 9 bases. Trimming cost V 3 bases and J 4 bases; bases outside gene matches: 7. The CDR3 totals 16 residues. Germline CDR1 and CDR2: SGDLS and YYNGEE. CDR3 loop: CASSGGQGSSNEKLFF. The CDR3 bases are TGTGCCAGCAGCGGCGGACAGGGGTCCAGTAATGAAAAACTGTTTTTT. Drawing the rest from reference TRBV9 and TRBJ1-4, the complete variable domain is DSGVTQTPKHLITATGQRVTLRCSPRSGDLSVYWYQQSLDQGLQFLIQYYNGEERAKGNILERFSAQQFPDLHSELNLSSLELGDSALYFCASSGGQGSSNEKLFFGSGTQLSVL.

This chain's CDR3 is CASSLTGQGNTEAFF. The CDR3, as DNA: TGTGCCAGCAGCCTGACCGGGCAGGGTAACACTGAAGCTTTCTTT. The V gene is TRBV5-5, the J gene TRBJ1-1, with a tentative D call TRBD1 (5 bases). Trimming removed 4 bases at V and 2 bases at J, with 15 bases between. CDR3 size: 15 residues. Looked up from germline, CDR1 is SGHKS and CDR2 is YYEKEE (reference sequence).

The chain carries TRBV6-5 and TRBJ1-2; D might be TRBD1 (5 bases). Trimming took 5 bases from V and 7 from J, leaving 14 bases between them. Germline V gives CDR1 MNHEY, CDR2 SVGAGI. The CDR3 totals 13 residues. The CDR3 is CASSPRGVLGYTF. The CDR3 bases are TGTGCCAGCAGTCCTCGGGGGGTACTTGGCTACACCTTC.

The CDR3 sequence: CASSQDLLAGVPDTQYF. CDR3 nucleotide sequence: TGTGCCAGCAGCCAAGATCTTCTCGCGGGGGTTCCAGATACGCAGTATTTT. The rearrangement links TRBV3-1 (or the pseudogene TRBV3-2) to TRBJ2-3; 7 bases agree with TRBD2. This CDR3 has 17 residues. Looked up from germline, CDR1 is LGHDT and CDR2 is YNNKEL (reference sequence). The V segment lost 0 bases and the J segment 4 bases; nucleotides outside the gene matches: 10.

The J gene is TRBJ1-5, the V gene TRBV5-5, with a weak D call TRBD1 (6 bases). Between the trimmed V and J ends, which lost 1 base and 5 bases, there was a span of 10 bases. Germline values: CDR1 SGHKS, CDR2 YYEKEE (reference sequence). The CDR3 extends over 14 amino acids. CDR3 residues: CASSLRGIDQPQHF. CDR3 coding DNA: TGTGCCAGCAGCTTGAGGGGGATTGATCAGCCCCAGCATTTT.

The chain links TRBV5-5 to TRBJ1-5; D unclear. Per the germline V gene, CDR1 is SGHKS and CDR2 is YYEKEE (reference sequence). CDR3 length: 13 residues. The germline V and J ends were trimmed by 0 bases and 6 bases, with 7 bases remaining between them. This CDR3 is CASSLGEVQPQHF. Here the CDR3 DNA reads TGTGCCAGCAGCTTGGGGGAGGTTCAGCCCCAGCATTTT.

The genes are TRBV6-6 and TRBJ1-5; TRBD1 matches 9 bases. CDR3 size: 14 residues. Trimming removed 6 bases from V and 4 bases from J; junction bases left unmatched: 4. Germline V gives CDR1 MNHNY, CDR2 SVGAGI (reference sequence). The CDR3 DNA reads TGTGCCAGCAGAACGGACAGGGGTAATCAGCCCCAGCATTTT. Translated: CASRTDRGNQPQHF.

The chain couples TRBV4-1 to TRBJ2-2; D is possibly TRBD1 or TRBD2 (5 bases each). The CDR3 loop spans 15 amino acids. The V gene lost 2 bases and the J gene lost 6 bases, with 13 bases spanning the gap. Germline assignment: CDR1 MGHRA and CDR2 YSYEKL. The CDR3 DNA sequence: TGCGCCAGCAGCCAAAATCGGGGCTACGCCGGGGAGCTGTTTTTT. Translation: CASSQNRGYAGELFF.

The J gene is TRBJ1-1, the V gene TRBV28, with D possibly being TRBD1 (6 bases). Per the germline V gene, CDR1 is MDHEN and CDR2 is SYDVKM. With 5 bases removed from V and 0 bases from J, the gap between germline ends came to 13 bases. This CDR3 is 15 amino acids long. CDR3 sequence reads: CASSGRGGVNTEAFF. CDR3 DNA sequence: TGTGCCAGCAGTGGCAGGGGAGGGGTGAACACTGAAGCTTTCTTT.

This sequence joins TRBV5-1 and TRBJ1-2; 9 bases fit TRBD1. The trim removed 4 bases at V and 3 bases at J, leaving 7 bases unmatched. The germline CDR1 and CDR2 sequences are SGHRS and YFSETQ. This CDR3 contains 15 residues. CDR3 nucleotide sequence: TGCGCCAGCAGCCAGGACAGGGGTTTCGACTATGGCTACACCTTC. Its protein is CASSQDRGFDYGYTF.

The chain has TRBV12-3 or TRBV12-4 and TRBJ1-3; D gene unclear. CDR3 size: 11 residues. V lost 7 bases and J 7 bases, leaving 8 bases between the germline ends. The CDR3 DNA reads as TGTGCCAGCACCCGACGGAACACCATATATTTT. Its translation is CASTRRNTIYF.

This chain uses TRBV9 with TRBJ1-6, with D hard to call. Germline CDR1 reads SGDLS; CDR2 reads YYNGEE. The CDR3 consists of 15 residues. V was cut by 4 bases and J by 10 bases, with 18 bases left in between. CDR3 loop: CASSPLVGSDSPLHF. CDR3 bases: TGTGCCAGCAGCCCCCTGGTCGGGAGCGACTCACCCCTCCACTTT.

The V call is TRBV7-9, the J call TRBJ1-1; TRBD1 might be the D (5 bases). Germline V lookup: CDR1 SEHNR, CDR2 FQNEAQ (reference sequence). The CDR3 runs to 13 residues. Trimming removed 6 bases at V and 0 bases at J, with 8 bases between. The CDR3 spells CASRGRVNTEAFF. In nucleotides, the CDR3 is TGTGCCAGCAGGGGGCGCGTGAACACTGAAGCTTTCTTT.

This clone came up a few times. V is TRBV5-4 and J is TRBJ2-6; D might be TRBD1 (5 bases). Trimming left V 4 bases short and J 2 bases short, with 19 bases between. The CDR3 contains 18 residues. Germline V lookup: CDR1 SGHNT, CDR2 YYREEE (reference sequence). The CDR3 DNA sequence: TGTGCCAGCAGCCCTACGTGGGGCCTTTCAACTGGGGCCAACGTCCTGACTTTC. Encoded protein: CASSPTWGLSTGANVLTF.

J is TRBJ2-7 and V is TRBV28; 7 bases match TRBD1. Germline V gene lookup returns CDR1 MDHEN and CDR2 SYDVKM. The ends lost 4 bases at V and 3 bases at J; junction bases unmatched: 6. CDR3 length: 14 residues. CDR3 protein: CASSSPGQSYEQYF. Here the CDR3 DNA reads TGTGCCAGCAGTTCCCCGGGACAGAGCTACGAGCAGTACTTC.

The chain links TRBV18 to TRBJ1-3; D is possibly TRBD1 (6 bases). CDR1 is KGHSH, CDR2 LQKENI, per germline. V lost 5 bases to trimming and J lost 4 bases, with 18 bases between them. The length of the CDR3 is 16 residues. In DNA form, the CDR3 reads TGTGCCAGCTCATCCGGGACAAAAGTTCTCGGAAACACCATATATTTT. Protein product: CASSSGTKVLGNTIYF.